This TCR beta chain was observed in a study of T cell responses to AZD1222 COVID-19 vaccine (dated by TCRdb to the early 2020s). In the study overall: TCR sequencing covered some 250 trial participants: about 210 given two doses of AZD1222 and 26 given two doses of MenACWY control vaccine. Trial participants were enrolled by age into 18-55, 56-69 and 70-plus year subgroups, with approximately 150, 30 and 60 TCR-sequenced participants respectively. What the research found in general, with its limitations: No day 14 peak-response samples were available, so repertoires were characterized only after the peak T cell response. CD4 TCRs associated with the vaccine covered the entire spike protein, and the dominant responses were in regions 160-218 and 743-854. In the small 56-69-year group, the increase in depth fell short of significance, most likely because of low power. Participants were mostly white British, with more females than males. The authors suggested clonal diversity may have been underestimated. Reportedly, almost half of the unique spike-specific TCRs recognized epitopes lying outside the regions that are mutated in the B.1.351 and B.1.1.7 variants. After two AZD1222 doses, both the breadth and the depth of spike-specific TCRs were significantly higher than at day 0 and than in MenACWY recipients. Conclusions about previously exposed vaccinees were limited because only six AZD1222 recipients were SARS-CoV-2 seropositive at baseline.

The CDR3 regions of human TCRbeta chains were analyzed by immunosequencing. The original methods were these. TCRs in the repertoires were compared against a reference library of SARS-CoV-2-specific TCRs that had been generated with the MIRA antigen-specificity platform. Breadth was defined as the fraction of unique TCRs that were SARS-CoV-2-associated, and depth was defined as the fraction of total T cells that were SARS-CoV-2-associated. Each spike-specific TCR was assigned to its reactive spike region and to a CD4 or CD8 class using the MIRA data. Log10-transformed breadth and depth values were compared by one-way ANOVA with Sidak's multiple comparisons tests. TCRdb holds this immuneACCESS table with in-frame rearrangements only. Some clones are missing; in checked studies, unresolved V genes explain under half, and the rest has no known cause. The V and J calls and clone size come from that table; D and trimming were worked out from the DNA. This sample is represented by about 88,000 clones; around 91% of them were singletons. Less than 5.5% of the sample belongs to the ten largest clones.

Sample time point, as interpreted from the label and publication: baseline before first vaccination. What the treatment or condition label conveys for this sample: meningococcal conjugate vaccine given as trial control. Vaccinee samples were obtained from the UK trials COV001 and COV002, which included a single-blind randomized controlled phase 2/3 trial of AZD1222 (ChAdOx1 nCoV-19) in healthy adults. Trial participant PBMC samples were collected at day 0 and day 28 after the second dose for TCRbeta chain sequencing. Worth noting for this clone: Its antigen remains unidentified. Base qualities are missing; no much larger clone stands one base away.

The sequence was obtained from an adult in good health. Sequenced here: peripheral blood, sampled on day 0 of MenACWY control vaccination.

The bases are TGTGCCAGCAGTTTACATGGAGGGCCCGGGACAGATACGCAGTATTTT. This codes for CASSLHGGPGTDTQYF. This chain is built from TRBV27 and TRBJ2-3, with TRBD2 tentatively as D gene (6 bases match). The CDR3 numbers 16 residues from cysteine through phenylalanine. CDR3 DNA is the only sequence kept; it has 48 bases, read in frame from the first base. V is cut by 2 bases and J by 3 bases, and the space between the germline ends is 15 bases. Reading the germline V gene (reference sequence) gives CDR1 MNHEY and CDR2 SMNVEV.